The entry that follows covers one T cell receptor beta chain sequence. Its antigen is undetermined. One end of the junction fails to match germline, which may point to a read error. The sample comes from a study of Ad26.COV2.S vaccination and SARS-CoV-2 variants. Turning to the study itself: Intramuscular Ad26.COV2.S at 5x10^10 or 1x10^11 viral particles.

The sample's treatment: around 19 received Ad26.COV2.S at low or high dose, single or two shots; several received placebo; per-sample allocation not given. Specimens were obtained on day 63 following the first vaccine or placebo injection. Repertoires were generated with immunoSEQ multiplex PCR, while TCRdb's copy carries only in-frame clones and drops some. Among 440,000 or so clones listed, roughly 90% were seen once. Study conclusions and caveats: Vaccinated individuals (as opposed to placebo recipients) had higher spike-specific TCR breadth. Substantial breadth was reportedly displayed by spike-specific CD8+ and CD4+ T cell responses after vaccination.

From germline, CDR1 is SSHAT and CDR2 FNYEAQ (reference sequence). This CDR3 region has 15 residues. The V call is TRBV7-7, the J call TRBJ2-5; D may be TRBD2 (6 bases). The input for sequencing was peripheral blood, taken in a trial of Ad26.COV2.S vaccine versus placebo. This clonotype originated in a person between 18 and 65 years old who received the Ad26.COV2.S COVID-19 vaccine or a placebo. The CDR3 sequence: CASSLGGRGTETQYF. DNA for the CDR3: TGTGCTAGCAGCTTGGGGGGACGGGGGACAGAGACCCAGTACTTC. The full variable domain, in which reference TRBV7-7 and TRBJ2-5 provide the parts outside the CDR3, is GAGVSQSPRYKVTKRGQDVTLRCDPISSHATLYWYQQALGQGPEFLTYFNYEAQPDKSGLPSDRFSAERPEGSISTLTIQRTEQRDSAMYRCASSLGGRGTETQYFGPGTRLLVL.